This T cell receptor beta chain was sequenced in a study of patients and donors after allogeneic stem cell transplantation. TCRdb used MiXCR to reprocess the RT-PCR reads, holding one entry per CDR3 protein. In the table there are over 150,000 distinct CDR3 sequences, roughly 31% of which are singletons. This clonotype was recorded many times. Trimming took off 4 bases at V and 3 bases at J, with 11 bases between the two ends. Germline V gene data show CDR1 as SGHRS and CDR2 as YFSETQ. The CDR3 runs to 14 residues. The clonotype comes from a human donor who was either an allogeneic HSCT recipient or a stem cell or donor lymphocyte infusion donor (not recorded which). It is not recorded whose cells these are; they may come from a transplant donor. This chain uses TRBV5-1 with TRBJ1-3; D ambiguous. Sequenced: blood, either unsorted or a sorted T cell fraction (not recorded which). Here the CDR3 reads CASSPSAIGNTIYF. In DNA, the CDR3 is TGCGCCAGCAGCCCCTCCGCTATTGGAAACACCATATATTTT.